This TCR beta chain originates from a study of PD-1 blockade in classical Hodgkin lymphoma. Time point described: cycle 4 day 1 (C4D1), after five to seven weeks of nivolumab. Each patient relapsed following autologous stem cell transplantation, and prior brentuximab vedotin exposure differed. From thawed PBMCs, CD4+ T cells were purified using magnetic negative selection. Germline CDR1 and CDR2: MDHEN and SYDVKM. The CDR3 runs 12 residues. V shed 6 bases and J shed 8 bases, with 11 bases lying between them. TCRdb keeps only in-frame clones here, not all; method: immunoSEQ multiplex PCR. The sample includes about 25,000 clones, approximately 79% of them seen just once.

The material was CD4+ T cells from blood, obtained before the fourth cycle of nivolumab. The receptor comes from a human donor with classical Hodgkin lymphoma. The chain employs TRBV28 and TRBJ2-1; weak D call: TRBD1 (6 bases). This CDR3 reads CASRGGHDEQFF. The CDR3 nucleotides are TGTGCCAGCAGAGGGGGTCACGATGAGCAGTTCTTC.